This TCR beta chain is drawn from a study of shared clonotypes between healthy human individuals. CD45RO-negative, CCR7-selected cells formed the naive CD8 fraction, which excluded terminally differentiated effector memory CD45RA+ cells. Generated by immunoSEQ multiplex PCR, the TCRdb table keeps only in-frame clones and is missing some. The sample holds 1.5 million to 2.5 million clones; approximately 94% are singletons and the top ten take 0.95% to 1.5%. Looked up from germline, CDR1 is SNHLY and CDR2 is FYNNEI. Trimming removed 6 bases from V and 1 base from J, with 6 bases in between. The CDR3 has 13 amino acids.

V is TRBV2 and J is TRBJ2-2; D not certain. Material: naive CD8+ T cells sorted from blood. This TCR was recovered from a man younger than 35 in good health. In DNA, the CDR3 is TGTGCCAGCAGCGAATGGAACACCGGGGAGCTGTTTTTT. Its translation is CASSEWNTGELFF.